This T cell receptor (beta chain) came from a study of shared clonotypes between healthy human individuals. Repertoires were generated with immunoSEQ multiplex PCR, while TCRdb's copy carries only in-frame clones and drops some. The sample includes some 580,000 clones, less than 98% of them seen just once. This clone was found once. Germline V gene sequence: CDR1 LNHDA, CDR2 SQIVND (reference sequence). This CDR3 is 14 amino acids long. The V and J ends lost 9 bases and 9 bases, in that order; junction bases with no gene match: 10. The genes are TRBV19 and TRBJ2-1; TRBD2 aligns across 11 bases. This TCR was sampled from a woman in her 30s in good health. The sample consisted of naive CD4+ T cells sorted from blood. Subset defined: CD45RA+ positively selected. The CDR3 loop reads CASALGLAGSEQFF. CDR3 bases: TGTGCCAGCGCCCTCGGACTAGCGGGCTCTGAGCAGTTCTTC.